This T cell receptor (beta chain) was captured in a study of neurological immune-mediated disorders. Study-wide points: Because no CDR3 amino acid sequences were shared across subjects by expanded clones, private repertoires were suggested in all groups.

This clonotype has only a few counts. The antigen is not known. TCRdb reprocessed the 5' RACE reads via MiXCR and lists one record per CDR3 protein. In the table there are 40,000 or so distinct CDR3 sequences, 11% of which are singletons. CDR3 length: 14 amino acids. Germline V lookup: CDR1 LNHDA, CDR2 SQIVND (reference sequence). V lost 3 bases, J lost 5 bases, and 13 bases lay in between. The time point: technical triplicate 1. A total of 2 million PBMCs stored at -80 degrees C provided the unsorted libraries. Sequencing input: PBMCs. The source is a man between 60 and 70 years old with HTLV-1-associated myelopathy (HAM/TSP). The chain is built from TRBV19 and TRBJ2-5; tentative D call: TRBD1 (5 bases). The CDR3 region has the DNA TGTGCCAGTAGTATTAGAAGGGGTTTGGAGACCCAGTACTTC. It specifies CASSIRRGLETQYF.